This T cell receptor (beta chain) is from a study of blood T cell repertoires in COVID-19. Libraries were prepared by immunoSEQ multiplex PCR; TCRdb keeps only in-frame clonotypes and omits some of them. The sample has approximately 210,000 clones; 88% are singletons. Comments on this clone: The junction departs from the called germline gene at one end, perhaps through a read error.

Germline V gives CDR1 SGHRS, CDR2 YFSETQ. This CDR3 comprises 15 residues. The sequenced sample was peripheral blood. This sequence originates from a human donor in a cohort sampled during active COVID-19. The chain couples TRBV5-1 to TRBJ1-1, with a weak D call TRBD1 (6 bases). The CDR3 region is CASSLGQGPNAEAFF. The CDR3 DNA reads TGCGCCAGCAGCTTGGGTCAGGGGCCGAACGCTGAAGCTTTCTTT.